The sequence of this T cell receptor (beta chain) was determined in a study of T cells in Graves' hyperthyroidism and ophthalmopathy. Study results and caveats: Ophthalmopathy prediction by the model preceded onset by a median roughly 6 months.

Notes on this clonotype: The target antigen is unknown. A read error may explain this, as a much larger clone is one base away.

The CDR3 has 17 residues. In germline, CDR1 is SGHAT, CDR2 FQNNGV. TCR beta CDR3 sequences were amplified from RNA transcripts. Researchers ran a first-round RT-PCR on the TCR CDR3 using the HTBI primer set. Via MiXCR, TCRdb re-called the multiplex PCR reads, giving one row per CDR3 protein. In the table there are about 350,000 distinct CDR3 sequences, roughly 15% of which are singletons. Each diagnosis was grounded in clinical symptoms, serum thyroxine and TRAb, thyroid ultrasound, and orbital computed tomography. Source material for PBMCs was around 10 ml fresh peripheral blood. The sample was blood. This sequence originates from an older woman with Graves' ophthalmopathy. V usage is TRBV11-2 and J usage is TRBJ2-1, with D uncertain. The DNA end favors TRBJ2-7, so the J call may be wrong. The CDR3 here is CASSPNYLTSSHNEQYF. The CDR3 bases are TGTGCCAGCAGCCCCAACTACCTCACGAGCTCCCACAATGAGCAGTACTTC.